The following is a TCR beta chain sequence with its context. Its antigen is still unknown. Nothing much larger sits one base from this clone, and base qualities are not available. This sample was taken from a study of memory CD4+ T cells and cytomegalovirus serostatus (dated by TCRdb to the late 2010s). Notes on the research overall: The cohort included 35 or so healthy adults from Belgium, of whom 9 were CMV seropositive and roughly 24 were CMV seronegative. CD4+ memory TCRbeta repertoires of a Belgian cohort with known cytomegalovirus serostatus were sequenced in order to replicate a published TCR-based CMV serostatus classifier.

Genomic DNA was extracted from sorted cells with the Quick-DNA Microprep Kit. TCRbeta DNA was amplified with the immunoSEQ hsTCRbeta kit following the manufacturer's protocol. An Illumina MiSeq instrument was used to sequence the TCRbeta libraries. The authors processed their data as follows. After out-of-frame sequences were removed, 2,204,828 distinct TCRbeta sequences remained, averaging roughly 67,000 per individual. Two values were used to score each individual: the count of 150 to 200 previously reported CMV-associated TCRbeta sequences and the total count of productive distinct TCRbeta sequences. A beta-binomial model was reimplemented in Python, and scikit-learn random forests with default parameters were trained on data from the US cohort. Classifier performance on the Belgian cohort was reported as the median AUC with percentile confidence intervals calculated over 10,000 bootstrap iterations. Drawn from immuneACCESS, this table holds only the in-frame rearrangements with V and J called that TCRdb kept. Clones are partly lost; checked studies trace under half to an unresolved V gene and leave the rest unexplained. V, J and clone size are those of that table, while D and trimming were read from the DNA. The sample table records about 48,000 clones; around 80% of these occur just once. 0.75% to 0.9% of the sample belongs to the ten largest clones.

A FACSAria II was used to sort memory CD4+ T cells, defined as single viable CD3+CD4+CD8-CD45RO+ cells. CMV serostatus was determined using a Roche Elecsys assay that detects serum IgG against CMV pp150, pp28, p38 and p52. Once the samples were thawed, total CD4+ T cells were enriched through positive selection using CD4 magnetic microbeads. Samples originated from another study that specifically interrogated the CD4+ T cell memory repertoire. Peripheral blood mononuclear cells were isolated and cryopreserved according to standard operating procedures, and serum was kept at -80 degrees C. The staining used CD3-PerCP (BW264/56), CD4-APC (RPA-T4), CD45RO-PE (UCHT1) and CD8-Pacific Orange (3B5) antibodies, and Sytox blue was used to exclude non-viable cells. From cysteine to phenylalanine, the CDR3 is 13 amino acids long. The DNA shown is the 39-base CDR3, in frame from base 1. V gives up 1 base and J gives up 6 bases, and the segment between their germline ends measures 6 bases. CDR1 KGHSH and CDR2 LQKENI were looked up in the germline V gene.

What the work shows at the level of the full study, not this receptor alone: For CMV serostatus prediction, a median bootstrapped AUC of roughly 0.94 was reached with the original framework, and a median bootstrapped AUC of roughly 0.92 was reached with a US-trained random forest. On the Belgian cohort, the classifier based on the original framework reached a median bootstrapped AUC of approximately 0.95, with a 95% CI of 0.76-1.00. The results were interpreted as suggesting that the CMV-associated TCR signature is largely present in the CD4+ memory repertoire. Unlike the original study, which covered naive and memory CD4+ and CD8+ populations, the Belgian study sequenced only CD4+CD45RO+ memory cells. Among the 150 to 200 previously reported CMV-associated TCRbeta sequences, 67 showed up in the CD4+ memory repertoires, with each one found in between one and five individuals.

This receptor was taken from an adult in good health and CMV-seronegative. The chain couples TRBV18 to TRBJ2-2, with no confident D gene call. The sample was memory CD4+ T cells from blood. CDR3 reads: CASSPLLAGELFF. The DNA reads TGTGCCAGCTCACCACTTTTGGCCGGGGAGCTGTTTTTT.